Following are 13 T cell receptor beta chains from one sample sequenced in a study of cytomegalovirus exposure and HLA in healthy donors. The PCR made use of 60 Vbeta and 13 Jbeta primers. Generated by immunoSEQ multiplex PCR, the TCRdb table keeps only in-frame clones and is missing some. The repertoire holds 77,000 or so clones, with roughly 76% as singletons. Source material: PBMCs. These receptors all come from a woman in her thirties or forties in good health and CMV-seronegative.

This clone was picked up a small number of times. The V and J genes are TRBV5-1 and TRBJ1-5, with D unresolved. Trimming took off 4 bases at V and 7 bases at J, with 12 bases between the two ends. Germline CDR1 SGHRS, CDR2 YFSETQ. The CDR3 has 13 amino acids. CDR3 protein: CASSPGVNQPQHF. The CDR3 nucleotides read TGCGCCAGCAGCCCCGGGGTTAACCAGCCCCAGCATTTT.

The chain employs TRBV7-8 and TRBJ1-6; 8 positions agree with TRBD1. Unmatched junction bases numbered 15, after V lost 5 bases and J lost 9 bases. Germline CDR1 and CDR2: SGHVS and FQNEAQ. CDR3 length equals 17 residues. CDR3 sequence reads: CASSVDRERVLGSPLHF. The CDR3 DNA follows: TGTGCCAGCAGCGTGGACAGGGAAAGGGTCTTGGGTTCACCCCTCCACTTT.

The chain uses TRBV7-9 and TRBJ2-3; 14 bases line up with TRBD2. Trimming took 5 bases from V and 3 from J; bases not matched to a gene: 4. The CDR3 runs 16 residues. The V gene's germline CDR1 is SEHNR and CDR2 FQNEAQ (reference sequence). CDR3 coding DNA: TGTGCCAGCAGCCCAGGGACTAGCGGGGGAACAGATACGCAGTATTTT. Protein sequence: CASSPGTSGGTDTQYF.

This clone occurred a few times. The genes are TRBV11-2 and TRBJ1-5; weak D call: TRBD1 (5 bases). Trimming took 5 bases from V and 10 from J, leaving 12 bases between them. Germline V lookup: CDR1 SGHAT, CDR2 FQNNGV. The CDR3 runs 12 residues. This CDR3 reads CASSIPQGPQHF. CDR3 sequence (DNA): TGTGCCAGCAGCATCCCCCAGGGACCCCAGCATTTT.

V and J are TRBV7-8 and TRBJ2-7; D gene uncertain. The CDR3 contains 14 residues. V dropped 1 base and J dropped 2 bases, with 9 bases sitting between them. Looked up from germline, CDR1 is SGHVS and CDR2 is FQNEAQ. DNA of the CDR3: TGTGCCAGCAGCTTAGGGCTAGTCGCCTACGAGCAGTACTTC. It codes for CASSLGLVAYEQYF.

The chain has TRBV7-2 and TRBJ2-7; a weak D match, TRBD2 (6 bases). The CDR3 covers 13 residues. Germline V gene sequence: CDR1 SGHTA, CDR2 FQGNSA. Trimming pared 2 bases from V and 6 bases from J, leaving 11 bases between. In DNA form, the CDR3 reads TGTGCCAGCAGCTTATGGGGGGAGGTCGAGCAGTACTTC. Protein sequence: CASSLWGEVEQYF. Complete variable domain (other parts from reference TRBV7-2 and TRBJ2-7): GAGVSQSPSNKVTEKGKDVELRCDPISGHTALYWYRQSLGQGLEFLIYFQGNSAPDKSGLPSDRFSAERTGGSVSTLTIQRTQQEDSAVYLCASSLWGEVEQYFGPGTRLTVT.

The CDR3: CAWSPWTSGGVGETQYF. CDR3 nucleotides: TGTGCCTGGAGTCCCTGGACTAGCGGGGGGGTAGGGGAGACCCAGTACTTC. The chain uses TRBV30 and TRBJ2-5; 15 bases are shared with TRBD2. Losses at the gene ends were 2 bases for V and 5 bases for J; bases not matched to a gene: 9. The CDR3 extends over 17 amino acids. Germline V CDR1 and CDR2: GTSNPN, SVGIG (reference sequence).

The chain recombines TRBV30 with TRBJ1-2; TRBD1 matches at 9 bases. The J segment lost 4 bases and the V segment lost 0 bases, leaving 6 bases of the junction unmatched. The CDR3 has 15 amino acids. Germline CDR1 reads GTSNPN; CDR2 reads SVGIG (reference sequence). CDR3 in amino acids: CAWSVGTGSSYGYTF. CDR3 DNA: TGTGCCTGGAGTGTAGGGACAGGGTCAAGCTATGGCTACACCTTC.

V is TRBV6-5 and J is TRBJ2-7, with 9 nucleotides matching TRBD2. V was clipped by 7 bases and J by 2 bases; unmatched bases: 9. In germline, CDR1 is MNHEY, CDR2 SVGAGI. The CDR3 sequence is 15 residues long. Here the CDR3 DNA reads TGTGCCAGCACCCGGGAGACTAGCGGAACCTACGAGCAGTACTTC. As protein: CASTRETSGTYEQYF.

The V gene is TRBV20-1, the J gene TRBJ1-2; D uncertain. The CDR3 contains 11 residues. V was clipped by 3 bases and J by 7 bases, with 9 bases between them. Germline V gene sequence: CDR1 DFQATT, CDR2 SNEGSKA (reference sequence). This chain's CDR3 is CSASQSTGYTF. The DNA for the CDR3 is TGCAGTGCTAGCCAGTCCACTGGCTACACCTTC.

The chain links TRBV28 to TRBJ2-5; TRBD1 is a possible D gene (6 bases). Germline V gene sequence: CDR1 MDHEN, CDR2 SYDVKM. The CDR3 length is 15 residues. Trimming removed 5 bases from V and 1 base from J, with 14 bases in between. The CDR3 nucleotides are TGTGCCAGCAGTCCACGGACAGCCGGCCAAGAGACCCAGTACTTC. It translates to CASSPRTAGQETQYF. The variable domain in full, with the rest retrieved from reference TRBV28 and TRBJ2-5, is DVKVTQSSRYLVKRTGEKVFLECVQDMDHENMFWYRQDPGLGLRLIYFSYDVKMKEKGDIPEGYSVSREKKERFSLILESASTNQTSMYLCASSPRTAGQETQYFGPGTRLLVL.

The V and J genes are TRBV7-9 and TRBJ1-4; 7 bases are a match to TRBD1. V gave up 5 bases and J gave up 6 bases; unmatched junction bases: 6. The CDR3 is made up of 14 amino acids. Germline CDR1 is SEHNR and CDR2 is FQNEAQ (reference sequence). This CDR3 reads CASSPRQGHEKLFF. The CDR3 DNA reads as TGTGCCAGCAGCCCCAGACAGGGCCATGAAAAACTGTTTTTT.

The rearrangement uses TRBV7-8 and TRBJ2-1; TRBD2 aligns across 10 bases. Germline V gene lookup returns CDR1 SGHVS and CDR2 FQNEAQ. V shed 4 bases, J shed 2 bases, and the junction held 5 bases outside the gene matches. The CDR3 is made up of 16 amino acids. In DNA, the CDR3 is TGTGCCAGCAGCTCTTTAGCGGGAGGCCCCTACAATGAGCAGTTCTTC. Translating gives CASSSLAGGPYNEQFF. Looking up the rest from reference TRBV7-8 and TRBJ2-1 gives the full variable domain: GAGVSQSPRYKVAKRGQDVALRCDPISGHVSLFWYQQALGQGPEFLTYFQNEAQLDKSGLPSDRFFAERPEGSVSTLKIQRTQQEDSAVYLCASSSLAGGPYNEQFFGPGTRLTVL.